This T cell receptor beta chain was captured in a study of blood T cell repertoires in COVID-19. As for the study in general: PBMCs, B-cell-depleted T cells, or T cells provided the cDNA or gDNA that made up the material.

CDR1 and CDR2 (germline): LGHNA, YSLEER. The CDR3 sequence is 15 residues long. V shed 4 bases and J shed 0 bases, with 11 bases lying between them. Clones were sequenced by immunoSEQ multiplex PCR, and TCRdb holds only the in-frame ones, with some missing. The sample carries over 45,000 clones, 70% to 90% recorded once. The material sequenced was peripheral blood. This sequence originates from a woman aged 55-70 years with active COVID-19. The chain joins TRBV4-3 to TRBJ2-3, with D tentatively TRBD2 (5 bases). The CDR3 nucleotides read TGCGCCAGCAGCCTGAGGGCCGGTAGCACAGATACGCAGTATTTT. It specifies CASSLRAGSTDTQYF.